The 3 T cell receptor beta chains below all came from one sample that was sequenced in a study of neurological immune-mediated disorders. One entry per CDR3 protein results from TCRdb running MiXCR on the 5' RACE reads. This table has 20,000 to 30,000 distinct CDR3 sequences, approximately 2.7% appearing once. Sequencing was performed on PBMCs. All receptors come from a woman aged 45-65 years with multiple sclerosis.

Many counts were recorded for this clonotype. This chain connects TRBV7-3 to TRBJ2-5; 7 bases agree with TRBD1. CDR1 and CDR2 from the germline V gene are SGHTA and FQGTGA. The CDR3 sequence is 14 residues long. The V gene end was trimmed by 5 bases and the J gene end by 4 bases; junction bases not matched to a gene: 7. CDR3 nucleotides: TGTGCCAGCAGCCTGACAGGGCCGGGAGAGACCCAGTACTTC. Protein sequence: CASSLTGPGETQYF.

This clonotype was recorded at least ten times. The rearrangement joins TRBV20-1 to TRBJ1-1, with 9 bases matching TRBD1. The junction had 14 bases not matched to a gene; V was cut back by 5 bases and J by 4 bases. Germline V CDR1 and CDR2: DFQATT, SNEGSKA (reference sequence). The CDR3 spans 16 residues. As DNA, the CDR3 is TGCAGTGCTTCGGACAGGGGAAAGGGTTTCGGCACTGAAGCTTTCTTT. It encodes CSASDRGKGFGTEAFF.

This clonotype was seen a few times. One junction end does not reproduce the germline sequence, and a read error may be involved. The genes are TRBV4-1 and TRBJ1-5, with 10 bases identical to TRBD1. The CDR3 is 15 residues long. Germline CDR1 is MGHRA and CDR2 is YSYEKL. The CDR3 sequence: CASSQGGQGGQPQNF. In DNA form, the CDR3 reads TGCGCCAGCAGCCAAGGCGGACAGGGGGGTCAGCCCCAGAATTTT.